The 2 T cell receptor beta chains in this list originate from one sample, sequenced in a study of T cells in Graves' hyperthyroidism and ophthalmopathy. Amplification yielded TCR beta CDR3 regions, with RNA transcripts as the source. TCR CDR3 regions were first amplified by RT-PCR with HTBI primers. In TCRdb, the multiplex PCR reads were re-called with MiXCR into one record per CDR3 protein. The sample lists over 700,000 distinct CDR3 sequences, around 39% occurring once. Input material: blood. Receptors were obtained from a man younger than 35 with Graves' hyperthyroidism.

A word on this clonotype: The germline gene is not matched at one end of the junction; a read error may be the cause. The CDR3 DNA sequence: TGTGACAGCAGCTCGGGACAGGGCGAGAACACTGAAGCTTTCTTT. Its translation is CDSSSGQGENTEAFF. This chain connects TRBV11-2 to TRBJ1-1; 9 nucleotides match TRBD1. The germline gives CDR1 SGHAT, CDR2 FQNNGV. The CDR3 consists of 15 residues.

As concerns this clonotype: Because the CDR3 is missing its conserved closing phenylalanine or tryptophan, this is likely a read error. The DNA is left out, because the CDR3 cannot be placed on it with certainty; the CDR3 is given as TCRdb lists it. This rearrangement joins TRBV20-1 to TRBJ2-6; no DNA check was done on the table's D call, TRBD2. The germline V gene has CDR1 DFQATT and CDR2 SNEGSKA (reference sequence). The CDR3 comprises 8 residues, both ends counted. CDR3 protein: CSARSLSG.